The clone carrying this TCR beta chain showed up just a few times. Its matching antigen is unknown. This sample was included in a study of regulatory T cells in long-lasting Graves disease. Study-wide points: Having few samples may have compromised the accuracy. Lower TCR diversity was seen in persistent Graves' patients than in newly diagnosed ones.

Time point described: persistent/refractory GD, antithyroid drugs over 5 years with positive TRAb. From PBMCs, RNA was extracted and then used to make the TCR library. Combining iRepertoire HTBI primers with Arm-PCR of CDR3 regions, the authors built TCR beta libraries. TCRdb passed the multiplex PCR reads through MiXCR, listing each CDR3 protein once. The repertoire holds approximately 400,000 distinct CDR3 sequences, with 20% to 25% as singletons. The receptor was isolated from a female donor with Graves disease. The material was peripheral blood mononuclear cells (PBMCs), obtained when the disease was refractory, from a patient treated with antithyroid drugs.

The CDR3 loop reads CASRRWGAANYGYTF. The CDR3 DNA reads TGCGCCAGCAGAAGGTGGGGGGCGGCCAACTATGGCTACACCTTC. V usage is TRBV5-1 and J usage is TRBJ1-2, with D possibly matching TRBD1 (6 bases). The germline V and J ends were trimmed by 5 bases and 2 bases, with 16 bases remaining between them. The CDR3 consists of 15 residues. Germline V gene data show CDR1 as SGHRS and CDR2 as YFSETQ.